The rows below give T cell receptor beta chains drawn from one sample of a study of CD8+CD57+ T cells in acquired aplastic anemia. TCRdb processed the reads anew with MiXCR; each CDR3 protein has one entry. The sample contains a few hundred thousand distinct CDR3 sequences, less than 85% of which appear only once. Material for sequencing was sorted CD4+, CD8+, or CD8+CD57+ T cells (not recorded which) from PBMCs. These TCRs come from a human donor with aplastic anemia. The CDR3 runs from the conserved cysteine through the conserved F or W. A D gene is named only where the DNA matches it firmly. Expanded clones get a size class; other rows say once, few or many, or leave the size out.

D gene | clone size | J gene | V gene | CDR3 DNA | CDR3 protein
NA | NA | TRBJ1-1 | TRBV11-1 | TGTGCCAGCGGCGTGACTCTCGTCGTCTTGAACACTGAAGCTTTCTTT | CASGVTLVVLNTEAFF
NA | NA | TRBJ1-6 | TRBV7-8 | TGTGCCAGCAGCTCGGGGCACGGGAGAGATGATACTCAGCTCCACTTT | CASSSGHGRDDTQLHF
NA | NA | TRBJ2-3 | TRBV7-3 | TGTGCCAGCTCCTTAGAAGCCAACGCAGTTGAACAGTATTTT | CASSLEANAVEQYF
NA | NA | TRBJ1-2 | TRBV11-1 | TGTGCCAGCAGTTACATGCCAACCGGGAACTATGGCTACACCTTC | CASSYMPTGNYGYTF
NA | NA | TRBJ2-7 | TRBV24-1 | TGTGCCACCAGCGATCTAAGGCGCGGAGGGGCCGACGAGCAGTACTTC | CATSDLRRGGADEQYF
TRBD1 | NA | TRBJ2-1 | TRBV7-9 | TGTGCCAGCAGCTTTCAAAGAAGCAGTTGGACAGGGCAAGGCAATGAGCAGTTCTTC | CASSFQRSSWTGQGNEQFF
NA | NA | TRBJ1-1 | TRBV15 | TGTGCCACCAGCATAGATATGAAAGAAGACACCCAGGATTTCTTT | CATSIDMKEDTQDFF
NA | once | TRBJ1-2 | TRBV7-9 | TGTGCCAGCAGCTTAGAGGGCTACACCTTC | CASSLEGYTF
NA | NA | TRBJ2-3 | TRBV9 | TGTGCCAGCGGCGTAGGCGGGCAGGGAGTGACGGATTTT | CASGVGGQGVTDF
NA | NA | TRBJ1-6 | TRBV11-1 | TGTGCCAGCAGCGCAGACAGCCACTCCTATAATTCACCCCTCCACTTT | CASSADSHSYNSPLHF
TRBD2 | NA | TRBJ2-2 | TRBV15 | TGTGCCACCACCCAACCAATGGGAGCGGGAGGGGCGCTGTTTTTT | CATTQPMGAGGALFF
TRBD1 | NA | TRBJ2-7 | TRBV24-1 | TGTGCCACCGAACAAAAACAGGGGGAAGCACTGGACAGGGACTACGAGCAGTACTTC | CATEQKQGEALDRDYEQYF
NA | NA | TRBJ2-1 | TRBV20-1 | TGCAGCGTCAGTGGGTGGGGGAGTAAGAAGCAGTTCTTC | CSVSGWGSKKQFF
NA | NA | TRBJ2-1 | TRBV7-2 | TGTGCCAGCAGCGGCCTCGGGGCACGATCCTACAATGAGCAGTTCTTC | CASSGLGARSYNEQFF
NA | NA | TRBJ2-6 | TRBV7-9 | TGTGCCAGCAGCGACACAGAGACGCCTGGGGCCAACGTCCTGACTTTC | CASSDTETPGANVLTF
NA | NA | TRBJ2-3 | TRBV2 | TGTGCCGGCGGGGTCGGAGGCGCCTATACGCAGTATTTT | CAGGVGGAYTQYF
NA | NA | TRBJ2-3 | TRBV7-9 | TGTGCCAGCAGTGGGGGACTCGGCACAGAGACGCTGTATTTT | CASSGGLGTETLYF
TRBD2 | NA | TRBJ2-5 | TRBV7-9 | TGTGCCAACGGGTTAGCGGGGTACCGAGGGACCCAGTACTTC | CANGLAGYRGTQYF
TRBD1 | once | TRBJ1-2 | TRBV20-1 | TGCAGTGCTACGGGAGGGACAGCTATCGGCTACACCTTC | CSATGGTAIGYTF
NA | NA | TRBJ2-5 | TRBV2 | TGTGCCAGCAGCAGGGGACCGATACATGAGAAGCACTACTTC | CASSRGPIHEKHYF
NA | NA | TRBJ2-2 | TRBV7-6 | TGTGCCAGCAGTCCTCTGGGGGGGACAGGGGAGCTGTTTTTT | CASSPLGGTGELFF
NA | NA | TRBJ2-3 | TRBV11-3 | TGTGCCAGCAGCCCCGAGCTAAGAGCAGATACGCAGTATTTT | CASSPELRADTQYF
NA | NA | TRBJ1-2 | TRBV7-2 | TGTGCCAGCAGTCCACTAGCGGGCGGGCTGGATAAGCGGTACACCTTC | CASSPLAGGLDKRYTF
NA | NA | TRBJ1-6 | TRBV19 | TGTGCCAGTAGTATAGGGACCGAAAGGGGGGATTCACCCCTCCACTTT | CASSIGTERGDSPLHF
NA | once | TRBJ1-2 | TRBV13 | TGTGCCAGCAGCAGCCGAGAAGTGATCTATGGCTACACCTTC | CASSSREVIYGYTF
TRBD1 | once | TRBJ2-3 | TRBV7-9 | TGTGCCAGCAGCCCCGGGACAGGGGACCACACAGAGAAGCAGTATTTT | CASSPGTGDHTEKQYF
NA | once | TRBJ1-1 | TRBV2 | TGTGCCAGCAGCTTGGAACAGGGAGAGAACTCTGAAGCTTTCTTT | CASSLEQGENSEAFF
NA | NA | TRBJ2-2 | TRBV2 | TGTGCCAGCAGCTTTGTGCAACCGGCCGGGGAGCTGTTTTTT | CASSFVQPAGELFF
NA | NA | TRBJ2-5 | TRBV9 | TGTGCCAGCAGCAAGGCGTGGCAGCAAGAGACCCAGTACTTC | CASSKAWQQETQYF
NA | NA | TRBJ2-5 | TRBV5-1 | TGCGCCAGCAGCTTGACCCCGGGAGAGGAGTTCTTC | CASSLTPGEEFF
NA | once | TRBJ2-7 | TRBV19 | TGTGCCAGTAGTATAGGTGCACGGCGGGGCTACGAGCAGTACTTC | CASSIGARRGYEQYF
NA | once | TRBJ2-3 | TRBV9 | TGTGCCAGCGGGGGGGGGGGCCCTGAGAAGGAGTATTTT | CASGGGGPEKEYF
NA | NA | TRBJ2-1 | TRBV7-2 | TGTGCCAGCACTGAAGGGGGGATCCATGAGCAGTCCTTC | CASTEGGIHEQSF
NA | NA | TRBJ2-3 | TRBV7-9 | TGTGCCAGCAGCTTAGGAGAAACGCGGTGTTTTGGTACGCAGTATTTT | CASSLGETRCFGTQYF
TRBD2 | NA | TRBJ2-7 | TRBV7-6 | TGCGCCAGCACCCTAGGGAGGGTCCCCGGGGGGGCCAAGCAGTACTTC | CASTLGRVPGGAKQYF
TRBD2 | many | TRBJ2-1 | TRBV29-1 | TGCAGCGTTGAGACTAGCGGGGATAATGAGCGGTTCTTC | CSVETSGDNERFF
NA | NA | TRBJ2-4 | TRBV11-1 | TGTGCCAGCATCATCGCGGGGAACACTCAGTACTTC | CASIIAGNTQYF
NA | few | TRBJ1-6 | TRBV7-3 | TGTGCCAGCAGCTCCCTCTGGAATTCACCCCTCCACTTT | CASSSLWNSPLHF
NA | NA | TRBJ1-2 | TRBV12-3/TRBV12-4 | TGTGCCAGCAGCCTCAACCATGGCTACACCTTC | CASSLNHGYTF
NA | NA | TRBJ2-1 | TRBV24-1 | TGTGCCACCAACGACGGGAGCTCCTACAATGAGCAGTTCTTC | CATNDGSSYNEQFF
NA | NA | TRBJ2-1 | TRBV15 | TGTGCCACCAGCAGGGGCTCCAGCCAAGCGGCCCAGTTCTTC | CATSRGSSQAAQFF
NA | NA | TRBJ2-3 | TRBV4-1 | TGCGCCAGCAGCCAAATCTTCACAGATACGCAGTATTTT | CASSQIFTDTQYF
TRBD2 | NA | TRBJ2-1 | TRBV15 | TGTGCCACCAGCAGAGATGTGAGCGGGGGGGCCTATGAGCAGTTCTTC | CATSRDVSGGAYEQFF
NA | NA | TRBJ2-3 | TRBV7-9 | TGTGCCAGCAGCTTAGCGGATGGCTTCGGGGATACCGTCTATTTT | CASSLADGFGDTVYF